The entry below describes one TCR beta chain. This specimen belongs to a study of blood T cell repertoires in COVID-19. Germline lookup yields CDR1 SGHRS and CDR2 YFSETQ. The CDR3 is 14 amino acids. The V end was cut by 1 base, the J end by 5 bases, with 12 bases between. Produced via immunoSEQ multiplex PCR; TCRdb's table is partial and in-frame only. The sample includes some 210,000 clones, about 83% of them seen just once. Sample: peripheral blood. This chain links TRBV5-1 with TRBJ1-2; no definite D call. The source is a man aged 45 to 65 with active or convalescent COVID-19. CDR3 nucleotide sequence: TGCGCCAGCAGCTTGATTGGGGAGAGGTATGGCTACACCTTC. Translation: CASSLIGERYGYTF.